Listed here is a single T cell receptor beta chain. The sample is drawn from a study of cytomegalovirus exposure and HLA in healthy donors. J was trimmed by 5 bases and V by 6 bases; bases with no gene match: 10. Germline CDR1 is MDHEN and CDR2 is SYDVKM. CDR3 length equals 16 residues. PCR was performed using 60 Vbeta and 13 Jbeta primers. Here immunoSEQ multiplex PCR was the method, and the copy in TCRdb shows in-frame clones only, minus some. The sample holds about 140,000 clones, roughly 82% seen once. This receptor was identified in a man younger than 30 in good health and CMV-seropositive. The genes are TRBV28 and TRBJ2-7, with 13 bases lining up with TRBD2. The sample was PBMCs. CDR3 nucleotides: TGTGCCAGCAGACCTATACTAGCGGGAGGGCCCCACGAGCAGTACTTC. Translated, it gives CASRPILAGGPHEQYF.